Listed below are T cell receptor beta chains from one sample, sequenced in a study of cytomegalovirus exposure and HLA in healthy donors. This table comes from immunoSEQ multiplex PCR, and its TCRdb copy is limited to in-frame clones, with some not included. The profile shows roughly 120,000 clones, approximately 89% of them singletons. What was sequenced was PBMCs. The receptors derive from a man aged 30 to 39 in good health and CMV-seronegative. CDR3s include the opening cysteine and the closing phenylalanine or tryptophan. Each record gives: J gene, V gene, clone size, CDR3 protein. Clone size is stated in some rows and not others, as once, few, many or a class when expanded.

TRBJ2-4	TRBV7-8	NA	CASSLSGTGGVVAKNIQYF
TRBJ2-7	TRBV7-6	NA	CASSARPSGGSYEQYF
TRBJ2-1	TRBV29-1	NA	CSVTDTYNEQFF
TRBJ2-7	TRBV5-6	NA	CASSLDRAPYEQYF
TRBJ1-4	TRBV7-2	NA	CASSLRRDNEKLFF
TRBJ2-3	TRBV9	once	CASSAPGGRDTQYF
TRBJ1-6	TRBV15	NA	CATSSRGYYNSPLHF
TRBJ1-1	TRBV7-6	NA	CASSFQGGTEAFF
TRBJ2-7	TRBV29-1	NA	CSVPGLLGYEQYF
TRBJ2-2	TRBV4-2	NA	CASSHSGRGQGDTGELFF
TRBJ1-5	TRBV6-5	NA	CASSYRGNNQPQHF
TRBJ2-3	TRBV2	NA	CASRGWGDTSTDTQYF
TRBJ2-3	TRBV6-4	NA	CASADRGGLSSTDTQYF
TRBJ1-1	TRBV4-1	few	CASSKDRSRADTEAFF
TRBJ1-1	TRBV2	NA	CASSGDRDELNTEAFF
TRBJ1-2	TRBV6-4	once	CASSRTGANYGYTF
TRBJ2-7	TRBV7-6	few	CASSLGTYYEQYF
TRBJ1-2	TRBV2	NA	CASKGTGGNYGYTF
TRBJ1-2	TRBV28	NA	CASSLPGGAGDYGYTF
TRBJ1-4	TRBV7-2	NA	CASSLGRGTNEKLFF
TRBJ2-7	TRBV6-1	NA	CATRGTGSYEQYF
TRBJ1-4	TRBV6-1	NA	CASGIYGLVNEKLFF
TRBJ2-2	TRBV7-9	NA	CALVRGQHTGELFF
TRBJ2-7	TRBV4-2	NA	CASSQESGSSYEQYF
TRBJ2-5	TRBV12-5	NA	CASAQLVSQETQYF
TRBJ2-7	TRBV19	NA	CARGGLGEEQYF
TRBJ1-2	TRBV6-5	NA	CASSYSRGGASSGYTF
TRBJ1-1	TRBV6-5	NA	CASSYGSLSGTEAFF
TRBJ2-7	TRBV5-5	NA	CASRGTVSYEQYF
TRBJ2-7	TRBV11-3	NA	CASSLRQGRQYF
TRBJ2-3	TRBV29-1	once	CGSRQGTDTQYF
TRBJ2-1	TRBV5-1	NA	CASSIQPVGLAAYNEQFF
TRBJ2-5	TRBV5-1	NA	CASSAIVTSGKETQYF
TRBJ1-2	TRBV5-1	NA	CASSLGARVGYTF
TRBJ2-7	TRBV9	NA	CASSPDWGGPSRYEQYF
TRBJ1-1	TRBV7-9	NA	CASSLRTDEAFF
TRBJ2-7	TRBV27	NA	CASSLRGGAHSYEQYF
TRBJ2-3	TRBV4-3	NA	CASSQQDRGLAADTQYF
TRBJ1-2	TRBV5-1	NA	CASSFFTGTGNYGYTF
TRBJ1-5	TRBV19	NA	CATGGRGNQPQHF
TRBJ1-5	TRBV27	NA	CASSLNRDSNQPQHF
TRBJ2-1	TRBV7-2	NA	CASSLGWGQSYNEQFF
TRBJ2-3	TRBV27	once	CASTLTGVGDTQYF
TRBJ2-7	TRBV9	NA	CASSVAYSNYEQYF
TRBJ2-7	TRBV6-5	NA	CASSRQEASYEQYF